This record concerns one T cell receptor (beta chain) sequence. Its target is unknown. When replicate PCRs were run on sorted subsets, they used around 200 ng DNA, 30,000 to 35,000 T cell genomes. The table came from immunoSEQ multiplex PCR; TCRdb's copy has only in-frame clones and leaves some out. The sample has 2 million to 3 million clones, roughly 93% seen once; the top ten hold about 0.34%. The source of the sample is a study of shared clonotypes between healthy human individuals. Study-wide points: Represented genetic and exposure-history diversity was restricted by having few donors. Even with large depth, rarefaction showed that sorted-subset sequencing was incomplete.

The germline V gene encodes CDR1 SGDLS and CDR2 YYNGEE. This CDR3 contains 13 residues. Trimming left V 0 bases short and J 7 bases short, with 7 bases between. The receptor comes from a man younger than 35 in good health. Some clones in this sample may be carry-over from other donors' samples. The chain links TRBV9 to TRBJ2-2; D call uncertain. What was sequenced was naive CD4+ T cells from PBMCs. Subset indicated: CD45RA+ positively selected. CDR3 nucleotides: TGTGCCAGCAGCGTAGAAACGGTCGGGGAGCTGTTTTTT. Its protein is CASSVETVGELFF.